The clone carrying this T cell receptor (beta chain) was recorded a few times. Its cognate antigen is unknown. TCRdb itself ran the 5' RACE reads through MiXCR, one entry per CDR3 protein. Of approximately 470,000 distinct CDR3 sequences detected, 13% to 15% appear once; the ten largest clones hold about 0.52%. This sample was included in a study of identical twins. Study-wide results and limits: Possibly, invariant MAIT and iNKT cells partly confounded zero-insertion analyses. Twins' excess sharing was less marked for out-of-frame beta sequences. High-abundance cord blood beta clonotypes had fewer insertions; memory repertoires showed none. A cross-sectional statistical analysis, not follow-up of the same donors, supported the conclusions.

Germline values: CDR1 SGHRS, CDR2 YFSETQ. The trim removed 4 bases at V and 4 bases at J, leaving 6 bases unmatched. The CDR3 has 15 residues. These same data were also listed under a study on yellow fever vaccine responses in identical twins.

The chain combines TRBV5-1 with TRBJ2-7; 12 bases map to TRBD1. What was sequenced was CD4+ T cells sorted from blood. This clonotype originated in a woman aged 18 to 35 in good health. The CDR3 loop is CASSPGTGGLYEQYF. CDR3 in DNA: TGCGCCAGCAGCCCCGGGACAGGGGGCCTGTACGAGCAGTACTTC.